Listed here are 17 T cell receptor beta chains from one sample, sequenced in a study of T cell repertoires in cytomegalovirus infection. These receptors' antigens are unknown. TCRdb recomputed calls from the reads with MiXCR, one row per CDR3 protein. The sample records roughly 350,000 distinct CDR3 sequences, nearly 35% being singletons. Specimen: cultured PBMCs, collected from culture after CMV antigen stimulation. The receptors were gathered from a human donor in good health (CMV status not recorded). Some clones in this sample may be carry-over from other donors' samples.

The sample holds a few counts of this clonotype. CDR3 loop: CASSLRGSHQPQHF. Written as DNA, the CDR3 is TGTGCCAGCAGCTTACGCGGGTCACATCAGCCCCAGCATTTT. The chain carries TRBV7-2 and TRBJ1-5, with D hard to call. The germline CDR1 and CDR2 sequences are SGHTA and FQGNSA. V lost 2 bases and J lost 5, with 10 bases in between. There are 14 residues in the CDR3.

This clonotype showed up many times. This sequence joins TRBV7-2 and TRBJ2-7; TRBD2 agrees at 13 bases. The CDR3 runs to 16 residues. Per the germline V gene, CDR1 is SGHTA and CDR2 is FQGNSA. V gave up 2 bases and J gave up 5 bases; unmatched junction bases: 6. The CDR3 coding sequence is TGTGCCAGCAGCTTACCCGGACTAGCGGGAGAGGACGAGCAGTACGTC. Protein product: CASSLPGLAGEDEQYV.

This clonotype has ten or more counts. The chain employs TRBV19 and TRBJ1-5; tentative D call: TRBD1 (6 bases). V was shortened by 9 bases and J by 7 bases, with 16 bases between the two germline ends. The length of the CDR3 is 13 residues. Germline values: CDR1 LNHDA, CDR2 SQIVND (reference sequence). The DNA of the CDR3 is TGTGCCAGCGAAACAGGGTGGGACCAGCCCCAGCATTTT. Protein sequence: CASETGWDQPQHF.

The CDR3: CASQALHGTSGYNEQFF. The CDR3 DNA sequence: TGTGCCAGCCAGGCCCTTCATGGGACTAGCGGGTACAATGAGCAGTTCTTC. The gene calls are TRBV6-2 or TRBV6-3 and TRBJ2-1; 12 bases line up with TRBD2. The germline gives CDR1 MNHEY, CDR2 SVGEGT. J gave up 4 bases and V 8 bases, and 12 bases lay outside the gene matches. The CDR3 consists of 17 residues.

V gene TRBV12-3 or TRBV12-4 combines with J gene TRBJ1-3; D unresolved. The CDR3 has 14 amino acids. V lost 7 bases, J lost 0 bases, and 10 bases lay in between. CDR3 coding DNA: TGTGCCAGCACCGAGAGGAGCTCTGGAAACACCATATATTTT. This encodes CASTERSSGNTIYF.

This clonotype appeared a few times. The CDR3 reads CASSRDSLAYEQYV. DNA of the CDR3: TGTGCCAGCAGTCGGGACTCCCTAGCCTACGAGCAGTACGTC. This rearrangement joins TRBV6-5 to TRBJ2-7; a possible D gene is TRBD2 (6 bases). This CDR3 is 14 amino acids long. Germline V lookup: CDR1 MNHEY, CDR2 SVGAGI. Between the trimmed V and J ends, which lost 5 bases and 2 bases, there was a span of 13 bases.

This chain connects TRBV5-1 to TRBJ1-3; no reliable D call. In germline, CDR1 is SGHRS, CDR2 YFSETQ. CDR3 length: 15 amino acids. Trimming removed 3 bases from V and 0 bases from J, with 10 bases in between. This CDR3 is CASSSDGFSGNTIYF. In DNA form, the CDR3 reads TGCGCCAGCAGCTCGGACGGATTCTCTGGAAACACCATATATTTT.

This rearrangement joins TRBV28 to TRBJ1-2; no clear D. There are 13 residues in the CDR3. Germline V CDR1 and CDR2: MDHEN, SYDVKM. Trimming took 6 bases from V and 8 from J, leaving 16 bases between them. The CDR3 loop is CASSFSRGRGYTF. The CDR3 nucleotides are TGTGCCAGCAGCTTTTCTCGAGGGAGAGGCTACACCTTC.

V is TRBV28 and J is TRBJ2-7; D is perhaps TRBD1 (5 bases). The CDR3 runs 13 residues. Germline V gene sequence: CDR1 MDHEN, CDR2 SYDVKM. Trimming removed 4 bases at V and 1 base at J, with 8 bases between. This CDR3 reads CASSSDSSYEQYF. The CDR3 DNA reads TGTGCCAGCAGTTCAGACAGTTCCTACGAGCAGTACTTC.

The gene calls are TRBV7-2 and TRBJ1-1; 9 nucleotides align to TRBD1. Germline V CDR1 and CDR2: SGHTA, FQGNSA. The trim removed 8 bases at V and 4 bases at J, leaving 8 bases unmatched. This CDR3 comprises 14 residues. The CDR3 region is CASAPGQGPTEAFF. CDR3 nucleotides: TGTGCCAGCGCCCCGGGACAGGGTCCCACTGAAGCTTTCTTT.

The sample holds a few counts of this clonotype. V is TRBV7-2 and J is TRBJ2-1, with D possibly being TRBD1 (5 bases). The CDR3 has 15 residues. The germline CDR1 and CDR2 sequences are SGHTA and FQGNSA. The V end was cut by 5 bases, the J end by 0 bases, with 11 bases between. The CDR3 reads CASSVQVSSYNEQFF. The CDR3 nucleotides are TGTGCCAGCAGCGTACAGGTTAGCTCCTACAATGAGCAGTTCTTC.

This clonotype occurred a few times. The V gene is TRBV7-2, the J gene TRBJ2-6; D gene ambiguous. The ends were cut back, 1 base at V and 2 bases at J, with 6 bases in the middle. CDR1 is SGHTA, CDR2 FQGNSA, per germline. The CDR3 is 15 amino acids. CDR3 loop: CASSLERAGANVLTF. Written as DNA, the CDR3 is TGTGCCAGCAGCTTAGAACGGGCTGGGGCCAACGTCCTGACTTTC.

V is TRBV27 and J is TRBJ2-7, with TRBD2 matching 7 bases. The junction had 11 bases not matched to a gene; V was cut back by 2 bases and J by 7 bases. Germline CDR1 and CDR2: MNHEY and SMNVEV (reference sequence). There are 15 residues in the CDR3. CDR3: CASSLRSGTTREQYF. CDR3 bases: TGTGCCAGCAGTTTACGATCCGGGACTACCCGGGAGCAGTACTTC.

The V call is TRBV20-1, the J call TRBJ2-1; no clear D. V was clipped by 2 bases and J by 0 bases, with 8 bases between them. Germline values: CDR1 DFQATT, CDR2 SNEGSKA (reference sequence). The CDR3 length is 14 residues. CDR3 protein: CSARIPISYNEQFF. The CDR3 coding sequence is TGCAGTGCTAGAATACCAATCTCCTACAATGAGCAGTTCTTC.

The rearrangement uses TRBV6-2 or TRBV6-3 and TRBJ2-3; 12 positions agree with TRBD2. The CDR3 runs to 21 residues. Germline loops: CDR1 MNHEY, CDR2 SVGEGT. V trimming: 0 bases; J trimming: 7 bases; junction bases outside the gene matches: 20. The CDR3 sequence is CASSYSVLKRRLAGEENTQYF. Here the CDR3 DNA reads TGTGCCAGCAGTTACTCCGTACTTAAGCGAAGACTAGCGGGAGAAGAAAATACGCAGTATTTT.

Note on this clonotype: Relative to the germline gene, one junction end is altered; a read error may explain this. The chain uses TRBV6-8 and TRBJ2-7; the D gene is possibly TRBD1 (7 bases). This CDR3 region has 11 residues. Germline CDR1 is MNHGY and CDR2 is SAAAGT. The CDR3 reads CASRETGEVHF. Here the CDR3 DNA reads TGTGCCAGCAGGGAAACAGGGGAGGTTCACTTC.

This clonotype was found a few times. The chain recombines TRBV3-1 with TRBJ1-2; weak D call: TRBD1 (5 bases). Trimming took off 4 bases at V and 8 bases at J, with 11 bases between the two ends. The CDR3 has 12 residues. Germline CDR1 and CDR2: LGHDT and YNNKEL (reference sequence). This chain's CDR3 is CASSPGGFGYTF. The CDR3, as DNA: TGTGCCAGCAGCCCCGGGGGGTTCGGCTACACCTTC.